This T cell receptor beta chain was captured in a study of Ad26.COV2.S vaccination and SARS-CoV-2 variants. Study-level background: Donor was one of the participants in the Ad26.COV2.S arm of the COV1001 trial. Ad26.COV2.S given intramuscularly, once or twice 56 days apart. The study's findings and limits: Measures of TCR breadth and depth may have fallen short of total T cell responses.

With regard to this clone: Antigen specificity is unknown.

Trimming took 5 bases from V and 4 from J; bases not matched to a gene: 1. CDR1 is GTSNPN, CDR2 SVGIG, per germline (reference sequence). The CDR3 has 11 amino acids. The repertoire was sequenced with immunoSEQ multiplex PCR; TCRdb's copy has only in-frame clones and lacks some. Among about 470,000 clones listed, around 91% were seen once. The treatment: around 19 received Ad26.COV2.S at low or high dose, single or two shots; roughly five received placebo; per-sample allocation not given. Repertoires come from day 63 after the first vaccine or placebo injection. It was Wuhan-strain SARS-CoV-2 spike that the Ad26 vaccine vector expressed.

The sequences come from peripheral blood, collected in a trial of Ad26.COV2.S vaccine versus placebo. This rearrangement joins TRBV30 to TRBJ2-7; 8 nucleotides align to TRBD2. The clonotype was recovered from a person between 18 and 65 years old who received the Ad26.COV2.S COVID-19 vaccine or a placebo. CDR3 region: CAWGGRYEQYF. The CDR3 DNA follows: TGTGCCTGGGGCGGGAGGTACGAGCAGTACTTC. The whole variable domain, remainder taken from reference TRBV30 and TRBJ2-7, is SQTIHQWPATLVQPVGSPLSLECTVEGTSNPNLYWYRQAAGRGLQLLFYSVGIGQISSEVPQNLSASRPQDRQFILSSKKLLLSDSGFYLCAWGGRYEQYFGPGTRLTVT.